This passage covers 8 T cell receptor beta chains from one sample sequenced in a study of T-cell memory formation after mild COVID-19. MiXCR was run by TCRdb on the 5' RACE reads, yielding one entry per CDR3 protein. The profile shows roughly 510,000 distinct CDR3 sequences, roughly 17% of them singletons. The sample consisted of PBMCs or a T cell subset sorted from them (not recorded which). The receptors were sampled from an adult woman who had mild COVID-19 (a few samples of this study predate the infection). Cell type and time point are not known.

The chain carries TRBV5-1 and TRBJ1-4; tentative D call: TRBD1 (5 bases). Germline-derived CDR1 and CDR2 are SGHRS and YFSETQ. This CDR3 spans 15 amino acids. The V and J ends lost 4 bases and 0 bases respectively, with 10 bases between them. The CDR3 DNA follows: TGCGCCAGCAGCCCACTGACAGCAACTAATGAAAAACTGTTTTTT. Encoded protein: CASSPLTATNEKLFF.

V gene TRBV5-1 combines with J gene TRBJ1-1; D is unresolved. V was shortened by 1 base and J by 6 bases, with 10 bases between the two germline ends. This CDR3 is 13 amino acids long. Germline assignment: CDR1 SGHRS and CDR2 YFSETQ. The CDR3 DNA is TGCGCCAGCAGCTTGAAGCGTGCGGCTGAAGCTTTCTTT. This sequence encodes CASSLKRAAEAFF.

This clonotype was detected ten times or more. V usage is TRBV6-5 and J usage is TRBJ1-1; no clear D gene. The CDR3 length is 13 residues. Trimming pared 4 bases from V and 1 base from J, leaving 7 bases between. Germline V gene sequence: CDR1 MNHEY, CDR2 SVGAGI. CDR3 sequence: CASSFSSNTEAFF. The CDR3 coding sequence is TGTGCCAGCAGTTTTTCATCGAACACTGAAGCTTTCTTT.

This clonotype was found many times. J is TRBJ2-3 and V is TRBV7-3; 15 bases line up with TRBD2. Germline CDR1 is SGHTA and CDR2 is FQGTGA. V shed 6 bases and J 6 bases; nucleotides not matched to a gene: 7. CDR3 length: 16 residues. This chain's CDR3 is CASSHGTSGRFDTQYF. The CDR3, as DNA: TGTGCCAGCAGTCACGGGACTAGCGGGAGGTTCGATACGCAGTATTTT.

This chain joins TRBV7-8 and TRBJ1-1, with D perhaps TRBD1 (6 bases). The CDR3 has 17 residues. Trimming pared 1 base from V and 6 bases from J, leaving 21 bases between. CDR1 is SGHVS and CDR2 is FQNEAQ in the germline V gene. CDR3 protein: CASSLEASVGGRAEAFF. DNA for the CDR3: TGTGCCAGCAGCTTAGAGGCTTCTGTCGGGGGGCGCGCTGAAGCTTTCTTT.

This clonotype was seen more than once but under ten times. The V call is TRBV27, the J call TRBJ2-3; D could derive from TRBD1 or TRBD2 (6 bases each). This CDR3 comprises 15 residues. Germline-derived CDR1 and CDR2 are MNHEY and SMNVEV (reference sequence). The V end lost 0 bases, the J end lost 2 bases, and 9 bases lay between the germline ends. The CDR3 loop reads CASSLSGGDTDTQYF. The CDR3 DNA reads TGTGCCAGCAGTTTATCCGGGGGCGACACAGATACGCAGTATTTT.

The V and J genes are TRBV5-1 and TRBJ2-1; TRBD1 agrees at 10 bases. The CDR3 runs 15 residues. Looked up from germline, CDR1 is SGHRS and CDR2 is YFSETQ. The V segment lost 7 bases and the J segment 10 bases; nucleotides outside the gene matches: 14. Here the CDR3 reads CASGMTGGAPGEQFF. DNA for the CDR3: TGCGCCAGCGGTATGACAGGGGGCGCCCCAGGGGAGCAGTTCTTC.

CDR3 sequence: CSARVSGNDSPLHF. The CDR3 DNA is TGCAGTGCTAGAGTTTCAGGGAACGATTCACCCCTCCACTTT. This chain connects TRBV20-1 to TRBJ1-6; D is possibly TRBD1 (5 bases). Trimming pared 1 base from V and 8 bases from J, leaving 12 bases between. Germline loops: CDR1 DFQATT, CDR2 SNEGSKA (reference sequence). The CDR3 is 14 amino acids.